The 6 T cell receptor beta chains below all came from one sample that was sequenced in a study of shared clonotypes between healthy human individuals. The data were produced by immunoSEQ multiplex PCR, yet TCRdb's version contains in-frame clones alone and is incomplete. The sample holds 2 million to 2.5 million clones, just under 95% seen once. CD45RO-negative cells were positively selected for CCR7, leaving out terminally differentiated effector memory CD45RA+ cells. The specimen was naive CD8+ T cells sorted from blood. The receptor set was obtained from a man between 18 and 29 years old in good health.

The chain recombines TRBV5-6 with TRBJ2-2; 7 nucleotides agree with TRBD2. Unmatched junction bases numbered 9, after V lost 4 bases and J lost 3 bases. The CDR3 length is 16 residues. Per germline, CDR1 SGHDT and CDR2 YYEEEE. The CDR3 DNA follows: TGTGCCAGCAGCCCGTGGGGCGGGAGTGACACCGGGGAGCTGTTTTTT. Translation gives CASSPWGGSDTGELFF.

V is TRBV7-8 and J is TRBJ2-7; 10 nucleotides line up with TRBD1. Trimming cost V 3 bases and J 6 bases; bases outside gene matches: 8. CDR1 SGHVS and CDR2 FQNEAQ come from the germline V gene. The CDR3 totals 15 residues. The DNA for the CDR3 is TGTGCCAGCAGCTTGCCGGGACAGGGGATTCGCGAGCAGTACTTC. Its translation: CASSLPGQGIREQYF.

The chain carries TRBV6-6 and TRBJ1-4; no firm D call. Trimming removed 7 bases from V and 2 bases from J, with 11 bases in between. There are 14 residues in the CDR3. Germline V CDR1 and CDR2: MNHNY, SVGAGI (reference sequence). In nucleotides, the CDR3 is TGTGCCAGCACAGAAGGGATTACTAATGAAAAACTGTTTTTT. Protein sequence: CASTEGITNEKLFF.

The gene calls are TRBV5-4 and TRBJ2-5, with unresolved D. Germline-derived CDR1 and CDR2 are SGHNT and YYREEE (reference sequence). Trimming removed 3 bases from V and 0 bases from J, with 6 bases in between. The CDR3 consists of 13 residues. The CDR3 is CASSSRNQETQYF. The CDR3 DNA reads as TGTGCCAGCAGCTCCCGGAACCAAGAGACCCAGTACTTC.

The V and J genes are TRBV4-1 and TRBJ2-2; 16 positions match TRBD2. The germline V gene has CDR1 MGHRA and CDR2 YSYEKL. CDR3 length: 22 amino acids. Germline trimming cut 1 base from V and 6 bases from J; bases unmatched to any gene: 17. The CDR3 is CASSQVPPGTSGGAARSGELFF. The CDR3 bases are TGCGCCAGCAGCCAAGTTCCCCCCGGGACTAGCGGGGGGGCCGCGAGGTCCGGGGAGCTGTTTTTT.

J is TRBJ2-1 and V is TRBV28; unclear D gene. CDR1 is MDHEN, CDR2 SYDVKM, per germline. V was shortened by 1 base and J by 4 bases, with 11 bases between the two germline ends. The CDR3 is 15 residues long. The CDR3 nucleotides read TGTGCCAGCAGTTTATCCCTACCGGATTACAATGAGCAGTTCTTC. This translates into CASSLSLPDYNEQFF.